A selection of T cell receptor beta chains follows, all from one sample in a study of T cell responses to AZD1222 COVID-19 vaccine. Sequencing was performed with immunoSEQ multiplex PCR; in TCRdb, only in-frame clones are kept and a portion is missing. The table lists 98,000 or so clones, less than 85% of them singletons, with approximately 14% in the top ten. The sequencing used peripheral blood, collected 28 days after the second AZD1222 dose. Receptor source: an adult who received the AZD1222 COVID-19 vaccine. The CDR3 runs from the conserved cysteine through the conserved F or W. Fields, in order: CDR3 DNA, CDR3 protein, J gene, clone size, D gene, V gene. A D gene is named only where the DNA matches it firmly. Size is stated for part of the rows, as once, few or many counts, or as a class when the clone is expanded.

TGTGCCAGCAGCTCCAACACCGGGGAGCTGTTTTTT	CASSSNTGELFF	TRBJ2-2	NA	NA	TRBV7-8
TGCAGCGTAGACCCGGGACTCTACAATGAGCAGTTCTTC	CSVDPGLYNEQFF	TRBJ2-1	NA	NA	TRBV29-1
TGTGCCAGCAGTTACCCTCCGAGGCAGGGGGAATACGAGCAGTACTTC	CASSYPPRQGEYEQYF	TRBJ2-7	NA	TRBD1	TRBV6-2/TRBV6-3
TGCAGCGCCACGAACCCAGGACAGAATAAGAGAAAACTGTTTTTT	CSATNPGQNKRKLFF	TRBJ1-4	NA	NA	TRBV29-1
TGTGCCAGCAGTAGGAACCCGGGACGGATCCAAGAGACCCAGTACTTC	CASSRNPGRIQETQYF	TRBJ2-5	NA	NA	TRBV5-4
TGTGCCAGCAGTCCCGGGACGGTGGTGGCAGATACGCAGTATTTT	CASSPGTVVADTQYF	TRBJ2-3	NA	NA	TRBV6-6
TGTGCCAGCAGTGCCCGGGACAGGGGGGCGGGCTACACCTTC	CASSARDRGAGYTF	TRBJ1-2	NA	TRBD1	TRBV25-1
TGTGCCAGCAGCGGTCAACGGGGGGCAGGTTCACCCCTCCACTTT	CASSGQRGAGSPLHF	TRBJ1-6	NA	NA	TRBV5-4
TGTGCCACCAGTGATTTCCGGGGAGGGGGCTCCTACAATGAGCAGTTCTTC	CATSDFRGGGSYNEQFF	TRBJ2-1	NA	NA	TRBV24-1
TGTGCTAGTGGTTTGACACCAGGGGTTAAGATCGAGCAGTACTTC	CASGLTPGVKIEQYF	TRBJ2-7	NA	NA	TRBV12-5
TGTGCCAGCAGTAAAGGGGGGCCTAGCTCCTACGAGCAGTACTTC	CASSKGGPSSYEQYF	TRBJ2-7	NA	NA	TRBV6-2/TRBV6-3
TGTGCCAGCAGCTTAGACGGGGACAGGTTTCTTCGAGAGACCCAGTACTTC	CASSLDGDRFLRETQYF	TRBJ2-5	NA	TRBD1	TRBV7-2
TGTGCCAGCAGCTTACGGACAGCCGAATTTCGAACGGGAAACACCATATATTTT	CASSLRTAEFRTGNTIYF	TRBJ1-3	few	NA	TRBV11-3
TGTGCCAGCAGGGAGTATGGAGAGACCCAGTACTTC	CASREYGETQYF	TRBJ2-5	NA	NA	TRBV6-6
TGTGCCAGCAGGTGGGATGGGGGGGGCACTGAAGCTTTCTTT	CASRWDGGGTEAFF	TRBJ1-1	once	NA	TRBV27
TGTGCCAGCATCGCAGGGCCCGGTTATAATTCACCCCTCCACTTT	CASIAGPGYNSPLHF	TRBJ1-6	NA	NA	TRBV5-4
TGTGCCAGCAGCAGACTAGCGGACGAGAGCACAGATACGCAGTATTTT	CASSRLADESTDTQYF	TRBJ2-3	NA	TRBD2	TRBV11-2
TGTGCCAGTAGTATAGCGGCTAGCGGAGAGACCCAGTACTTC	CASSIAASGETQYF	TRBJ2-5	NA	TRBD2	TRBV19
TGTGCCAGCAGCTTAAGAGGTCAGGGGGCGATGAATAATTCACCCCTCCACTTT	CASSLRGQGAMNNSPLHF	TRBJ1-6	NA	TRBD1	TRBV7-3
TGTGCCAGCAGCTGGAGGGATTATGGCTACACCTTC	CASSWRDYGYTF	TRBJ1-2	once	NA	TRBV12-3/TRBV12-4
TGCGCCAGCAGCCAACGGGGGCTCTACGAGCAGTACTTC	CASSQRGLYEQYF	TRBJ2-7	NA	NA	TRBV5-1
TGTGCCATCAGTGCGGGGGCACCCACAGATACGCAGTATTTT	CAISAGAPTDTQYF	TRBJ2-3	NA	NA	TRBV10-3
TGTGCCAGCAGGAGGGGACAGGGTTACAATGAGCAGTTCTTC	CASRRGQGYNEQFF	TRBJ2-1	NA	TRBD1	TRBV2
TGCGCCAGCAGCCTAGCGGGGGCACCGCACAATGAGCAGTTCTTC	CASSLAGAPHNEQFF	TRBJ2-1	NA	TRBD2	TRBV5-1
TGTGCCAGCAGCTTACAGAGGGACACTGAAGCTTTCTTT	CASSLQRDTEAFF	TRBJ1-1	NA	NA	TRBV11-1
TGTGCCATCAGTGACAATATCGGGGAGGGTTATTATCAGCCCCAGCATTTT	CAISDNIGEGYYQPQHF	TRBJ1-5	NA	NA	TRBV10-3
TGTGCCAGCAGCTTGATCAGGGTTAATGGCTACACCTTC	CASSLIRVNGYTF	TRBJ1-2	NA	NA	TRBV5-8
TGTGCCAGCAGCTTAGGGAGGATCGGCACCGGGGAGCTGTTTTTT	CASSLGRIGTGELFF	TRBJ2-2	NA	NA	TRBV7-6
TGTGCCAGTAGTTTACAGATCACAGATACGCAGTATTTT	CASSLQITDTQYF	TRBJ2-3	NA	NA	TRBV19
TGTGCCAGCAGCTTGGCTTTTAGCGGGAGCGGCAATGAGCAGTTCTTC	CASSLAFSGSGNEQFF	TRBJ2-1	NA	TRBD2	TRBV5-4
TGTGCCAGCTCATCACTCGTGAGCGGGAACTCCTACGAGCAGTACTTC	CASSSLVSGNSYEQYF	TRBJ2-7	NA	TRBD2	TRBV18
TGCGCCAGCAGCTTGGGGATCTTAGGGACAGATACGCAGTATTTT	CASSLGILGTDTQYF	TRBJ2-3	NA	NA	TRBV5-1
TGTGCCAGCAGCTTAAGGCGAGGGAACGAGAACACCATATATTTT	CASSLRRGNENTIYF	TRBJ1-3	NA	NA	TRBV7-2
TGCGCCAGCAGCCCAGGACAGGGAAGCACTGAAGCTTTCTTT	CASSPGQGSTEAFF	TRBJ1-1	NA	TRBD1	TRBV5-1
TGCGCCAGCAGCTTGGACCTAGCGCGCTACGAGCAGTACTTC	CASSLDLARYEQYF	TRBJ2-7	NA	NA	TRBV5-1
TGTGCCAGCACGTCAATACAGAGTCGGGCTGGAAACACCATATATTTT	CASTSIQSRAGNTIYF	TRBJ1-3	NA	NA	TRBV28
TGTGCCAGCAGCGTGAGACAGTCCAGCACAGATACGCAGTATTTT	CASSVRQSSTDTQYF	TRBJ2-3	NA	NA	TRBV9
TGCGCCAGCGGACAAATGAACACTGAAGCTTTCTTT	CASGQMNTEAFF	TRBJ1-1	NA	NA	TRBV10-2
TGTGCCAGCTCACTAAAACAGGTCTCTGGAAACACCATATATTTT	CASSLKQVSGNTIYF	TRBJ1-3	NA	NA	TRBV18
TGTGCCTGGATGGCAGGGGGTCGGGGCCGTAATTCACCCCTCCACTTT	CAWMAGGRGRNSPLHF	TRBJ1-6	NA	TRBD1	TRBV30
TGTGCCAGCAGTGGGGGGGACAGGGGGCTGTATCAGCCCCAGCATTTT	CASSGGDRGLYQPQHF	TRBJ1-5	NA	TRBD1	TRBV6-1
TGCAGTGCTCTTTACACTGAAGCTTTCTTT	CSALYTEAFF	TRBJ1-1	few	NA	TRBV20-1
TGTGCCAGCAGCCGTACAGGGGACACTGAAGCTTTCTTT	CASSRTGDTEAFF	TRBJ1-1	NA	TRBD1	TRBV9
TGTGCCAGCAGCGTAGATTTTGCTAGCGGGAGTGATACGCAGTATTTT	CASSVDFASGSDTQYF	TRBJ2-3	NA	TRBD2	TRBV9
TGTGCCAGTGGATTGGGAGGGGGCACAGATACGCAGTATTTT	CASGLGGGTDTQYF	TRBJ2-3	NA	TRBD2	TRBV6-5
TGTGCCAGCAGCGGAGGGCCCCGGGGAACCTACGAGCAGTACTTC	CASSGGPRGTYEQYF	TRBJ2-7	NA	NA	TRBV9
TGTGCCAGCAGCCAAGAGGAGACCTCGGCGTCACCCCTCCACTTT	CASSQEETSASPLHF	TRBJ1-6	NA	NA	TRBV3-1/TRBV3-2
TGTGCCAGCAGCCGAAGACAGGCTAGCACAGATACGCAGTATTTT	CASSRRQASTDTQYF	TRBJ2-3	NA	NA	TRBV7-3
TGTGCCAGCAGCCCCACAGTCCTCCGGGACTTAACCCTCTACAATGAGCAGTTCTTC	CASSPTVLRDLTLYNEQFF	TRBJ2-1	NA	NA	TRBV3-1/TRBV3-2
TGTGCCAGCAGCCTCTTAAGACGTACGTCTAGCACAGATACGCAGTATTTT	CASSLLRRTSSTDTQYF	TRBJ2-3	NA	NA	TRBV3-1/TRBV3-2
TGTGCCACCAGCACACCCCCGGGACAGGGTCCCTACGAGCAGTACTTC	CATSTPPGQGPYEQYF	TRBJ2-7	few	TRBD1	TRBV15
TGTGCCAGCAGCTTAACTAGCAATCAGCCCCAGCATTTT	CASSLTSNQPQHF	TRBJ1-5	NA	NA	TRBV11-2
TGTGCCTGGACCAATCCCTACGAGCAGTACTTC	CAWTNPYEQYF	TRBJ2-7	NA	NA	TRBV30